Presented here are 31 T cell receptor beta chains from one specimen sequenced in a study of blood T cell repertoires in COVID-19. TCRdb keeps only in-frame clones here, not all; method: immunoSEQ multiplex PCR. The table shows under 300,000 clones, with 70% to 90% occurring only once. Sequencing used peripheral blood. Receptors were obtained from a woman between 35 and 50 years old who had recovered from COVID-19.

The rearrangement uses TRBV28 and TRBJ2-7; no clear D gene. With 2 bases removed from V and 7 bases from J, the gap between germline ends came to 18 bases. CDR3 size: 15 residues. CDR1 and CDR2 from the germline V gene are MDHEN and SYDVKM. This chain's CDR3 is CASSLEASVRMEQYF. Here the CDR3 DNA reads TGTGCCAGCAGTTTAGAGGCTTCGGTGCGCATGGAGCAGTACTTC.

V usage is TRBV4-2 and J usage is TRBJ2-7, with 9 bases fitting TRBD1. The trim removed 1 base at V and 3 bases at J, leaving 7 bases unmatched. There are 16 residues in the CDR3. Germline V CDR1 and CDR2: LGHNA, YNFKEQ. The CDR3 sequence: CASSQVAGQGVYEQYF. The CDR3 DNA reads TGTGCCAGCAGCCAAGTTGCGGGACAGGGAGTCTACGAGCAGTACTTC.

This chain uses TRBV5-5 with TRBJ1-2; D call uncertain. V was clipped by 4 bases and J by 2 bases, with 12 bases between them. This CDR3 comprises 14 residues. Germline assignment: CDR1 SGHKS and CDR2 YYEKEE (reference sequence). CDR3 coding DNA: TGTGCCAGCAGCACCCAGGTACTCAACTATGGCTACACCTTC. It yields the protein CASSTQVLNYGYTF. Looking up the rest from reference TRBV5-5 and TRBJ1-2 gives the full variable domain: DAGVTQSPTHLIKTRGQQVTLRCSPISGHKSVSWYQQVLGQGPQFIFQYYEKEERGRGNFPDRFSARQFPNYSSELNVNALLLGDSALYLCASSTQVLNYGYTFGSGTRLTVV.

The CDR3 bases are TGTGCCAGCAGCTTAGGAGGAACTGGAAACACCATATATTTT. Translating it yields CASSLGGTGNTIYF. The chain has TRBV7-2 and TRBJ1-3; D unresolved. From germline, CDR1 is SGHTA and CDR2 FQGNSA. There are 14 residues in the CDR3. V was clipped by 1 base and J by 2 bases, with 6 bases between them.

The chain has TRBV19 and TRBJ1-1; no reliable D call. CDR1 is LNHDA and CDR2 is SQIVND in the germline V gene (reference sequence). The CDR3 is 16 amino acids. The V end was cut by 5 bases, the J end by 0 bases, with 16 bases between. The CDR3: CASSPKVRPMNTEAFF. The DNA for the CDR3 is TGTGCCAGTAGTCCAAAGGTGCGGCCAATGAACACTGAAGCTTTCTTT.

CDR3 DNA: TGTGCCAGCAGCTTGGGACTAGCCATGAACACCGGGGAGCTGTTTTTT. It specifies CASSLGLAMNTGELFF. The chain recombines TRBV5-6 with TRBJ2-2; TRBD2 aligns across 7 bases. The CDR3 covers 16 residues. In germline, CDR1 is SGHDT, CDR2 YYEEEE. V was clipped by 0 bases and J by 1 base; unmatched bases: 3. The entire variable domain, with the rest obtained from reference TRBV5-6 and TRBJ2-2, is as follows: DAGVTQSPTHLIKTRGQQVTLRCSPKSGHDTVSWYQQALGQGPQFIFQYYEEEERQRGNFPDRFSGHQFPNYSSELNVNALLLGDSALYLCASSLGLAMNTGELFFGEGSRLTVL.

This clone was detected many times. V gene TRBV7-9 combines with J gene TRBJ1-5; D is perhaps TRBD1 (5 bases). Trimming removed 1 base from V and 3 bases from J, with 13 bases in between. Germline lookup yields CDR1 SEHNR and CDR2 FQNEAQ (reference sequence). The CDR3 is 16 residues long. The CDR3 spells CASSLGAGTLNQPQHF. Here the CDR3 DNA reads TGTGCCAGCAGCTTAGGGGCAGGGACTCTCAATCAGCCCCAGCATTTT.

The rearrangement uses TRBV4-2 and TRBJ1-4; possibly TRBD1 for D (6 bases). Germline assignment: CDR1 LGHNA and CDR2 YNFKEQ. The CDR3 sequence is 17 residues long. V gave up 2 bases and J gave up 7 bases, with 20 bases separating them. The CDR3 region is CASSQRGSGTNGEKLFF. The CDR3 region has the DNA TGTGCCAGCAGCCAAAGGGGCTCCGGGACAAATGGTGAAAAACTGTTTTTT.

The chain is built from TRBV29-1 and TRBJ2-5, with a possible D match to TRBD2 (6 bases). Germline CDR1 and CDR2: SQVTM and ANQGSEA. Deletions cut 7 bases from V and 2 bases from J, with 11 bases between. CDR3 size: 12 residues. The CDR3 region is CSGVGGQETQYF. In DNA form, the CDR3 reads TGCAGCGGGGTGGGGGGTCAAGAGACCCAGTACTTC.

The chain employs TRBV19 and TRBJ1-5, with 9 nucleotides matching TRBD1. The CDR3 loop spans 16 amino acids. The germline gives CDR1 LNHDA, CDR2 SQIVND (reference sequence). The V and J ends lost 8 bases and 0 bases, in that order; junction bases with no gene match: 8. The DNA of the CDR3 is TGTGCCAGTGTCAAGACAGGGGGGTATAGCAATCAGCCCCAGCATTTT. It codes for CASVKTGGYSNQPQHF. The whole variable domain, remainder taken from reference TRBV19 and TRBJ1-5, is DGGITQSPKYLFRKEGQNVTLSCEQNLNHDAMYWYRQDPGQGLRLIYYSQIVNDFQKGDIAEGYSVSREKKESFPLTVTSAQKNPTAFYLCASVKTGGYSNQPQHFGDGTRLSIL.

There are a few counts of this clone. The genes are TRBV6-1 and TRBJ2-1; 7 bases align to TRBD2. With 2 bases clipped from V and 5 bases from J, the junction kept 6 bases outside the gene matches. The CDR3 runs to 15 residues. Germline values: CDR1 MNHNS, CDR2 SASEGT. This chain's CDR3 is CASSEISGGHNEQFF. CDR3 in DNA: TGTGCCAGCAGTGAAATTTCGGGGGGTCACAATGAGCAGTTCTTC.

The V and J genes are TRBV19 and TRBJ2-7; 9 bases are a match to TRBD1. V was pared by 3 bases and J by 2 bases, with 2 bases of the junction left unmatched. The germline V gene has CDR1 LNHDA and CDR2 SQIVND (reference sequence). CDR3 length equals 14 residues. The CDR3 DNA sequence: TGTGCCAGTAGTATCCGGACAGGGGCCTACGAGCAGTACTTC. Residues: CASSIRTGAYEQYF. The full variable domain, in which reference TRBV19 and TRBJ2-7 provide the parts outside the CDR3, is DGGITQSPKYLFRKEGQNVTLSCEQNLNHDAMYWYRQDPGQGLRLIYYSQIVNDFQKGDIAEGYSVSREKKESFPLTVTSAQKNPTAFYLCASSIRTGAYEQYFGPGTRLTVT.

This clone was counted between two and nine times. The V gene is TRBV18, the J gene TRBJ2-7, with 10 bases that match TRBD1. The J segment lost 5 bases and the V segment lost 5 bases, leaving 6 bases of the junction unmatched. Per germline, CDR1 KGHSH and CDR2 LQKENI. The CDR3 spans 14 residues. CDR3 nucleotides: TGTGCCAGCTCAGCGACAGGGGGCCAGGACGAGCAGTACTTC. Its translation is CASSATGGQDEQYF. Full variable domain (rest looked up from reference TRBV18 and TRBJ2-7): NAGVMQNPRHLVRRRGQEARLRCSPMKGHSHVYWYRQLPEEGLKFMVYLQKENIIDESGMPKERFSAEFPKEGPSILRIQQVVRGDSAAYFCASSATGGQDEQYFGPGTRLTVT.

The J gene is TRBJ1-1, the V gene TRBV27, with D hard to call. V was clipped by 0 bases and J by 0 bases, with 8 bases between them. Germline CDR1 and CDR2: MNHEY and SMNVEV (reference sequence). The CDR3 is 15 residues long. CDR3 loop: CASSLSRVMNTEAFF. The CDR3, as DNA: TGTGCCAGCAGTTTATCTCGGGTTATGAACACTGAAGCTTTCTTT.

V gene TRBV28 combines with J gene TRBJ1-4; 9 nucleotides line up with TRBD1. Germline V CDR1 and CDR2: MDHEN, SYDVKM. With 6 bases clipped from V and 6 bases from J, the junction kept 5 bases outside the gene matches. The CDR3 loop spans 14 amino acids. The CDR3 DNA follows: TGTGCCAGCAGGGGGACAGGGTTGCATGAAAAACTGTTTTTT. This sequence encodes CASRGTGLHEKLFF.

This clone was seen only a few times. This chain connects TRBV11-3 to TRBJ1-3; D not resolved. CDR1 SGHNT and CDR2 YENEEA come from the germline V gene. The CDR3 is 15 amino acids. Trimming took off 0 bases at V and 4 bases at J, with 10 bases between the two ends. The CDR3: CASSLDPEMGNTIYF. CDR3 bases: TGTGCCAGCAGCTTAGATCCCGAGATGGGAAACACCATATATTTT.

The chain links TRBV7-3 to TRBJ2-1; D might be TRBD2 (8 bases). Germline V CDR1 and CDR2: SGHTA, FQGTGA. With 5 bases removed from V and 6 bases from J, the gap between germline ends came to 20 bases. The CDR3 extends over 16 amino acids. CDR3 sequence: CASSPREGAMGNEQFF. In DNA form, the CDR3 reads TGTGCCAGCAGCCCCCGGGAGGGGGCGATGGGCAATGAGCAGTTCTTC.

The chain employs TRBV6-5 and TRBJ2-2; the D gene is possibly TRBD2 (6 bases). The CDR3 extends over 13 amino acids. Germline lookup yields CDR1 MNHEY and CDR2 SVGAGI. Deletions cut 8 bases from V and 6 bases from J, with 13 bases between. In nucleotides, the CDR3 is TGTGCCAGCGGCGATACTAGCTCCGGGGAGCTGTTTTTT. Translation: CASGDTSSGELFF.

The rearrangement joins TRBV5-6 to TRBJ2-1; D not certain. Per germline, CDR1 SGHDT and CDR2 YYEEEE. The CDR3 contains 13 residues. The germline V and J ends were trimmed by 0 bases and 8 bases, with 9 bases remaining between them. The CDR3 region is CASSLGLVDEQFF. CDR3 DNA sequence: TGTGCCAGCAGCTTGGGGCTAGTTGATGAGCAGTTCTTC.

The J gene is TRBJ2-5, the V gene TRBV7-9; the match to TRBD2 covers 14 bases. Germline CDR1 SEHNR, CDR2 FQNEAQ (reference sequence). The CDR3 covers 16 residues. With V trimmed by 5 bases and J by 3 bases, 5 bases remained unmatched. CDR3: CASSVQTSGGEETQYF. In DNA, the CDR3 is TGTGCCAGCAGCGTCCAGACTAGCGGGGGGGAAGAGACCCAGTACTTC.

The CDR3 is CASSQARVQGYTF. CDR3 nucleotides: TGTGCCAGCAGCCAAGCCCGGGTACAAGGCTACACCTTC. The chain is built from TRBV14 and TRBJ1-2, with unresolved D. The V gene's germline CDR1 is SGHDN and CDR2 FVKESK. Trimming removed 1 base from V and 8 bases from J, with 11 bases in between. This CDR3 contains 13 residues.

The chain joins TRBV5-6 to TRBJ2-7, with 11 bases matching TRBD1. CDR3 length: 16 residues. CDR1 is SGHDT and CDR2 is YYEEEE in the germline V gene. With V trimmed by 2 bases and J by 2 bases, 6 bases remained unmatched. CDR3 coding DNA: TGTGCCAGCAGCTTTCTATCGGGACAGGGGGCCTACGAGCAGTACTTC. Its protein is CASSFLSGQGAYEQYF.

V usage is TRBV7-9 and J usage is TRBJ2-1; D gene unclear. The CDR3 is 16 residues long. Germline values: CDR1 SEHNR, CDR2 FQNEAQ (reference sequence). Deletions cut 5 bases from V and 0 bases from J, with 14 bases between. Written as DNA, the CDR3 is TGTGCCAGCAGCACCCCGGCGGAGAGCTCCTACAATGAGCAGTTCTTC. It encodes CASSTPAESSYNEQFF.

V is TRBV4-2 and J is TRBJ2-1; a weak D match, TRBD2 (7 bases). This CDR3 region has 17 residues. Trimming left V 0 bases short and J 5 bases short, with 17 bases between. Germline V CDR1 and CDR2: LGHNA, YNFKEQ. Written as DNA, the CDR3 is TGTGCCAGCAGCCAAGATCCTTGGGGGGGGGACAACAATGAGCAGTTCTTC. It is translated as CASSQDPWGGDNNEQFF.

The chain combines TRBV19 with TRBJ1-1; D not resolved. The V gene lost 4 bases and the J gene lost 0 bases, with 6 bases spanning the gap. Germline CDR1 and CDR2: LNHDA and SQIVND (reference sequence). The CDR3 is 13 amino acids. The DNA of the CDR3 is TGTGCCAGTAGTACAACAGTGAACACTGAAGCTTTCTTT. Translating gives CASSTTVNTEAFF.

The chain links TRBV6-5 to TRBJ1-3, with D possibly being TRBD1 (5 bases). V was clipped by 6 bases and J by 2 bases, with 14 bases between them. This CDR3 contains 15 residues. In germline, CDR1 is MNHEY, CDR2 SVGAGI. Here the CDR3 DNA reads TGTGCCAGCAGCGCCCCCCGGGGGACTGGAAACACCATATATTTT. Translation gives CASSAPRGTGNTIYF.

The chain links TRBV3-1 (or the pseudogene TRBV3-2) to TRBJ2-4, with D possibly being TRBD2 (6 bases). V was pared by 5 bases and J by 7 bases, with 18 bases between. Germline V CDR1 and CDR2: LGHDT, YNNKEL (reference sequence). The CDR3 has 15 amino acids. CDR3 loop: CASSDKLASRNIQYF. In DNA, the CDR3 is TGTGCCAGCAGCGATAAACTAGCTTCGAGGAACATTCAGTACTTC.

This chain joins TRBV11-3 and TRBJ2-1, with 11 bases that match TRBD2. With V trimmed by 5 bases and J by 10 bases, 10 bases remained unmatched. There are 15 residues in the CDR3. From germline, CDR1 is SGHNT and CDR2 YENEEA. CDR3 in amino acids: CASSTGGLAASEQFF. The CDR3 DNA sequence: TGTGCCAGCAGCACAGGGGGACTAGCGGCGAGCGAGCAGTTCTTC.

CDR3 in DNA: TGTGCCAGTAGTCCCGGTCTGGGCCTGGGAGTTGGGAATCAGCCCCAGCATTTT. Translating it yields CASSPGLGLGVGNQPQHF. The genes are TRBV19 and TRBJ1-5; D remains ambiguous. The V and J ends lost 5 bases and 4 bases respectively, with 24 bases between them. This CDR3 is 18 amino acids long. Germline-derived CDR1 and CDR2 are LNHDA and SQIVND (reference sequence).

This chain uses TRBV27 with TRBJ2-3, with TRBD2 identical over 11 bases. The CDR3 totals 16 residues. The V and J ends lost 5 bases and 2 bases, in that order; junction bases with no gene match: 6. CDR1 is MNHEY, CDR2 SMNVEV, per germline (reference sequence). CDR3 coding DNA: TGTGCCAGCAGTCTACGGACTAGCGGGTCCACAGATACGCAGTATTTT. It translates to CASSLRTSGSTDTQYF.

The rearrangement uses TRBV11-2 and TRBJ1-5; maybe TRBD1 (5 bases). V was clipped by 2 bases and J by 5 bases, with 7 bases between them. CDR1 is SGHAT, CDR2 FQNNGV, per germline. CDR3 length equals 13 residues. As DNA, the CDR3 is TGTGCCAGCAGCTTAACAGGTGATCAGCCCCAGCATTTT. It is translated as CASSLTGDQPQHF.